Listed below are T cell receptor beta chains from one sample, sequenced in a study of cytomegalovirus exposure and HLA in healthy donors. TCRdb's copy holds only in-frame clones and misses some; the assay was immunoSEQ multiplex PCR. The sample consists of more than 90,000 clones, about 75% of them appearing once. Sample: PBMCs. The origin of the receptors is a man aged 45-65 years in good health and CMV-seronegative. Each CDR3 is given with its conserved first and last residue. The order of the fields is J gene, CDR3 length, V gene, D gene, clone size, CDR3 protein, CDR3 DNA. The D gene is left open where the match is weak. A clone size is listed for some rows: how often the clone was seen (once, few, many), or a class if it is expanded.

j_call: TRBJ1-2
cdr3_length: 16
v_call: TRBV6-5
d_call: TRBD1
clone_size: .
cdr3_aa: CASSSRDRVGVRGYTF
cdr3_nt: TGTGCCAGCAGTTCCCGGGACAGGGTGGGCGTACGGGGCTACACCTTC

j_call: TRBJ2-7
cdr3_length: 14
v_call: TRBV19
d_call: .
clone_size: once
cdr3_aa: CASSIRGDSYEQYF
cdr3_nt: TGTGCCAGTAGTATACGAGGCGACTCCTACGAGCAGTACTTC

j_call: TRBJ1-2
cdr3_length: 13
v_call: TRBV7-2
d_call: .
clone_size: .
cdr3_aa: CASSLKQGHGYTF
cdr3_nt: TGTGCCAGCAGCTTAAAGCAGGGCCATGGCTACACCTTC

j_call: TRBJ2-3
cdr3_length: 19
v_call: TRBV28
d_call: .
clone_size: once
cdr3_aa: CASSLEADTEAGLTDTQYF
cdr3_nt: TGTGCCAGCAGTTTAGAGGCGGACACCGAAGCGGGCCTCACAGATACGCAGTATTTT

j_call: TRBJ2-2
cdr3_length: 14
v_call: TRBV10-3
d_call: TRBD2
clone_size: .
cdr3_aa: CATLSGGQTGELFF
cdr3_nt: TGTGCCACCCTTAGCGGGGGTCAGACCGGGGAGCTGTTTTTT

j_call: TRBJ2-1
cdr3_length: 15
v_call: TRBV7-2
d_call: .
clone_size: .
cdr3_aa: CASSFTGTSPNEQFF
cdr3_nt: TGTGCCAGCAGCTTTACCGGGACAAGCCCCAATGAGCAGTTCTTC

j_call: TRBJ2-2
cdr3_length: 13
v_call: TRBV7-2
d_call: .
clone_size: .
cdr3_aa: CASSPTNTGELFF
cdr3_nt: TGTGCCAGCAGCCCGACAAACACCGGGGAGCTGTTTTTT

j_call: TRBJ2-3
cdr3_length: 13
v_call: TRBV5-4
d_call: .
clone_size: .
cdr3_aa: CASSEGGGHTQYF
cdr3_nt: TGTGCCAGCAGCGAGGGAGGAGGGCATACGCAGTATTTT

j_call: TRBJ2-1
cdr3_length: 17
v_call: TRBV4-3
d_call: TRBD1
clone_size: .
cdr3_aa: CASSQEFWGQGAYEQFF
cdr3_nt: TGCGCCAGCAGCCAAGAGTTTTGGGGACAGGGGGCGTATGAGCAGTTCTTC

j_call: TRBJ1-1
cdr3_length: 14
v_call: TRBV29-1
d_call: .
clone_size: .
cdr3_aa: CSVPAPHREGEAFF
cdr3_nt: TGCAGCGTTCCCGCCCCCCACAGGGAGGGCGAAGCTTTCTTT

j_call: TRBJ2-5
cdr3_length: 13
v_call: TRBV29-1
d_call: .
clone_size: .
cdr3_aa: CSANDRTGETQYF
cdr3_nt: TGCAGCGCTAACGACAGGACGGGAGAGACCCAGTACTTC

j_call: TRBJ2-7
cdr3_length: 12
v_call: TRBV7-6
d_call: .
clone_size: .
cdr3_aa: CASSLAGGEQYF
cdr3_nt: TGTGCCAGCAGCTTAGCGGGGGGCGAGCAGTACTTC

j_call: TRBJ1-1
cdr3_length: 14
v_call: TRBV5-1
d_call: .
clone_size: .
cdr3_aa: CASTTAGMNTEAFF
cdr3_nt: TGCGCCAGCACTACCGCCGGGATGAACACTGAAGCTTTCTTT

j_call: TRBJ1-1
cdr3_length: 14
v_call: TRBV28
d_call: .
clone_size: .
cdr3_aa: CASSLSGEGTEAFF
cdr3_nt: TGTGCCAGCAGTTTATCGGGGGAGGGCACTGAAGCTTTCTTT

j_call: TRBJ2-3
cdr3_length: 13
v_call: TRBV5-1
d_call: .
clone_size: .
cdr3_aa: CASSAGITDTQYF
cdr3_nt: TGCGCCAGCAGCGCAGGAATCACAGATACGCAGTATTTT

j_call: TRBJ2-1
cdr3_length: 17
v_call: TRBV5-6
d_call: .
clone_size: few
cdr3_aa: CASSLPLGDKSYNEQFF
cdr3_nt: TGTGCCAGCAGCCTGCCCCTAGGGGACAAAAGCTACAATGAGCAGTTCTTC

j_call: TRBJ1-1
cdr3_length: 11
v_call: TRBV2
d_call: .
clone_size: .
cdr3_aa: CASTVNTEAFF
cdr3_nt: TGTGCCAGCACAGTGAACACTGAAGCTTTCTTT

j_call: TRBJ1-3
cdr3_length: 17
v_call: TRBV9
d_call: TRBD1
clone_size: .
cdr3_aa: CASSVDSGGFSGNTIYF
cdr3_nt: TGTGCCAGCAGCGTAGACTCAGGGGGATTCTCTGGAAACACCATATATTTT

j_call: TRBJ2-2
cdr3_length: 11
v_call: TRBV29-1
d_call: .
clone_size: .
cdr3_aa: CSVERGGELFF
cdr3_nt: TGCAGCGTTGAGAGAGGCGGGGAGCTGTTTTTT

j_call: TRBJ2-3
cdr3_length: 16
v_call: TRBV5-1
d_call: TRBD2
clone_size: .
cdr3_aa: CASSLRTSGDTDTQYF
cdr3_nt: TGCGCCAGCAGCTTGCGGACTAGCGGGGATACAGATACGCAGTATTTT

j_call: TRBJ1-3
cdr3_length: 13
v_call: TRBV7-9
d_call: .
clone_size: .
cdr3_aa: CASSVRGGNTIYF
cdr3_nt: TGTGCCAGCTCCGTCCGGGGGGGAAACACCATATATTTT

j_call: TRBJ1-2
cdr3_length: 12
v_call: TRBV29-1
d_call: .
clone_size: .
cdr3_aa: CSVEQTGNGYTF
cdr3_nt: TGCAGCGTTGAACAAACAGGAAACGGCTACACCTTC

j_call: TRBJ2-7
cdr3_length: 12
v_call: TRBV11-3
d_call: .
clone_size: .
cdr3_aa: CASSLDPDEQYF
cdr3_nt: TGTGCCAGCAGCTTAGATCCCGACGAGCAGTACTTC

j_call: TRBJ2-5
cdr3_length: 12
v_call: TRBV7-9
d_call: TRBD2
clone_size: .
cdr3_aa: CASSWEGETQYF
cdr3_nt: TGTGCCAGCAGCTGGGAGGGGGAGACCCAGTACTTC

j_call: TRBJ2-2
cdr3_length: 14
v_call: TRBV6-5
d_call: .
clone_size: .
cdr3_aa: CASSYSAGTGELFF
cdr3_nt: TGTGCCAGCAGTTACTCCGCGGGGACCGGGGAGCTGTTTTTT

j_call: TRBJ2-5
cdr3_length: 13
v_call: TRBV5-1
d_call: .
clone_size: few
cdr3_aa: CASSSDWQETQYF
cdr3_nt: TGCGCCAGCAGTTCTGACTGGCAAGAGACCCAGTACTTC

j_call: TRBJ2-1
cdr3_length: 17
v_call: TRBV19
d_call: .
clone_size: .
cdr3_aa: CASSVKYSRRPPGEQFF
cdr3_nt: TGTGCCAGTAGTGTTAAATACTCCCGCCGGCCTCCGGGGGAGCAGTTCTTC

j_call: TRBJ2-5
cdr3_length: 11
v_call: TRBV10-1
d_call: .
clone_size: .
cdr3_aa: CASWAPETQYF
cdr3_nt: TGCGCCAGCTGGGCCCCCGAGACCCAGTACTTC

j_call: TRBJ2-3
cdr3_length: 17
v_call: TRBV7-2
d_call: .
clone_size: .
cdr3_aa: CASSKIVAASSRDTQYF
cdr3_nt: TGTGCCAGCAGCAAGATCGTAGCGGCCTCCTCCAGAGATACGCAGTATTTT

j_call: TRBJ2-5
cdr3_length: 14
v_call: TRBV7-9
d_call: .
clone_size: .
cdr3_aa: CASSFENSQETQYF
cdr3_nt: TGTGCCAGCAGCTTCGAGAACAGCCAAGAGACCCAGTACTTC

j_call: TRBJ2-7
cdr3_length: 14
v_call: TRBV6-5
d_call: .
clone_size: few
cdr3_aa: CATKTGQSSYEQYF
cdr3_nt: TGTGCCACGAAGACCGGACAGTCCTCCTACGAGCAGTACTTC

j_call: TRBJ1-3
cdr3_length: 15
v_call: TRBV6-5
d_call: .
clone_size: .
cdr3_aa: CASSREGDSGNTIYF
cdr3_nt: TGTGCCAGCAGTCGGGAGGGGGACTCTGGAAACACCATATATTTT

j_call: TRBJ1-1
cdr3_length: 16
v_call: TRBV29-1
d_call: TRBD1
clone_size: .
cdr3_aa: CSVGGPREGGGTEAFF
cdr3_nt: TGCAGCGTTGGGGGGCCGAGAGAAGGGGGCGGAACTGAAGCTTTCTTT

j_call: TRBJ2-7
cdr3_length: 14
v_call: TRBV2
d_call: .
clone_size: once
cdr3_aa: CASMGRIEKYEQYF
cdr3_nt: TGTGCCAGCATGGGGCGGATAGAGAAGTACGAGCAGTACTTC

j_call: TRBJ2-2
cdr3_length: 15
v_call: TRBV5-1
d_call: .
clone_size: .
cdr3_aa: CASSLASGNTGELFF
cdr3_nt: TGCGCCAGCAGCTTGGCCTCAGGGAACACCGGGGAGCTGTTTTTT

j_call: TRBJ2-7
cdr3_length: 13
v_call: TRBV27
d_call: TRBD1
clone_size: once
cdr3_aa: CASSLQGANEQYF
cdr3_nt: TGTGCCAGCAGTCTCCAGGGGGCTAACGAGCAGTACTTC

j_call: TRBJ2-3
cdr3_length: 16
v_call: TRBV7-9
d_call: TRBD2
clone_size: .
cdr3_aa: CASSRRLAGSTDTQYF
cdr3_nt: TGTGCCAGCAGCCGGAGACTAGCGGGAAGCACAGATACGCAGTATTTT

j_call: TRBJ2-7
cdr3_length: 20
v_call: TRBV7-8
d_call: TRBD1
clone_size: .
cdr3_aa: CASSLRLGGQGIPKAYEQYF
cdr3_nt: TGTGCCAGCAGCCTTAGGTTGGGGGGACAGGGGATACCCAAGGCCTACGAGCAGTACTTC

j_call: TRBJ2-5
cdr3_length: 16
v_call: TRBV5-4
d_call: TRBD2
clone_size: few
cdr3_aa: CASSLGLAGDLETQYF
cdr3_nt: TGTGCCAGCAGCTTGGGGCTAGCGGGGGACCTGGAGACCCAGTACTTC

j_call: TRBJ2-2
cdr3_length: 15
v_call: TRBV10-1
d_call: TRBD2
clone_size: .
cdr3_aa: CASGSSGYNTGELFF
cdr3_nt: TGCGCCAGCGGTTCTAGCGGTTATAACACCGGGGAGCTGTTTTTT

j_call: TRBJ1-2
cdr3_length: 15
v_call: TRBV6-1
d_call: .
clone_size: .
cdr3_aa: CAVRGGNRANYGYTF
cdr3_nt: TGTGCCGTACGAGGGGGTAATAGGGCTAACTATGGCTACACCTTC

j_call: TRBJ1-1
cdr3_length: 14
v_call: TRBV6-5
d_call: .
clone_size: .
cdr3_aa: CASSYATVNTEAFF
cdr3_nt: TGTGCCAGCAGTTACGCGACAGTGAACACTGAAGCTTTCTTT

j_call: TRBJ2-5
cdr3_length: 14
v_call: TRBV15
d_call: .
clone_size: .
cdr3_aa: CATSRGRAQETQYF
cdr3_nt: TGTGCCACCAGCCGTGGGCGGGCCCAAGAGACCCAGTACTTC

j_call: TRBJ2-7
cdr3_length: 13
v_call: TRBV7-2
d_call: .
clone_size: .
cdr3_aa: CASSKLQGYEQYF
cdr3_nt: TGTGCCAGCAGCAAACTTCAGGGATACGAGCAGTACTTC

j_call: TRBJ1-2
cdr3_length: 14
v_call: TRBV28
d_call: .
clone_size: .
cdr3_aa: CASSLWTRGGGYTF
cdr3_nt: TGTGCCAGCAGTTTATGGACACGGGGAGGTGGCTACACCTTC

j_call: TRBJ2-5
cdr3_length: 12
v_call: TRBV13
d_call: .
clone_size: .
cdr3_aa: CASQVGRETQYF
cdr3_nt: TGTGCCAGCCAAGTTGGCCGAGAGACCCAGTACTTC

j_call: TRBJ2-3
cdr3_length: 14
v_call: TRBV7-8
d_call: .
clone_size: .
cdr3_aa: CASSLYPGSDTQYF
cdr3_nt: TGTGCCAGCAGCCTATATCCCGGGTCTGATACGCAGTATTTT

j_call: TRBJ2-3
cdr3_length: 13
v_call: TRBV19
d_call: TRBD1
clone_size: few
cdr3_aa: CASKDRGTDTQYF
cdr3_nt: TGTGCCAGTAAGGACAGGGGCACAGATACGCAGTATTTT

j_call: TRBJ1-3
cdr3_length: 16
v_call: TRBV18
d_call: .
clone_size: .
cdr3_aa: CASSLQGPSSGNTIYF
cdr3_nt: TGTGCCAGCTCGTTACAGGGTCCGAGCTCTGGAAACACCATATATTTT

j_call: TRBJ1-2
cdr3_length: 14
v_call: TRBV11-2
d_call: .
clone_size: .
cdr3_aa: CASSLQGILEGYTF
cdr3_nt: TGTGCCAGCAGCTTACAGGGGATATTGGAGGGCTACACCTTC

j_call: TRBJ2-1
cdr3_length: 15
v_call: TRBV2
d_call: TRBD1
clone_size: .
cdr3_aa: CASSKTGGRYNEQFF
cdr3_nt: TGTGCCAGCAGCAAGACAGGGGGAAGATACAATGAGCAGTTCTTC

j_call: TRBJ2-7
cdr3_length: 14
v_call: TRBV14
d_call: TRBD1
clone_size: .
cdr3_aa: CASSLQGASYEQYF
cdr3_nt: TGTGCCAGCAGCCTACAGGGGGCAAGCTACGAGCAGTACTTC

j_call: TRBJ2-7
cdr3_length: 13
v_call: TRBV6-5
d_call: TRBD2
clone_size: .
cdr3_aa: CASRIAGRYEQYF
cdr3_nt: TGTGCCAGCAGGATAGCGGGAAGGTACGAGCAGTACTTC

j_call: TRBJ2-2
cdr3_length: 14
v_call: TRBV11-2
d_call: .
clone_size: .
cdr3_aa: CASSLGRGVGELFF
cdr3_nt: TGTGCCAGCAGCCTCGGAAGGGGTGTTGGGGAGCTGTTTTTT